Listed below are T cell receptor beta chains from one sample, sequenced in a study of T cell responses to AZD1222 COVID-19 vaccine. TCRdb keeps only in-frame clones here, not all; method: immunoSEQ multiplex PCR. The data show around 130,000 clones, 90% seen once. This material consisted of peripheral blood, taken 28 days after the second dose of the MenACWY control vaccine. The receptors originated from an adult who received the MenACWY meningococcal vaccine as a control. Each CDR3 is given with its conserved first and last residue. D genes are given only for firm matches. For some rows the clone size is stated as once, few or many, or as a class when expanded; others skip it.

j_call d_call cdr3_length v_call clone_size cdr3_nt cdr3_aa
TRBJ2-3 NA 16 TRBV27 once TGTGCCAGCAGTTTTGCCCCGCCCCGAGGCACAGATACGCAGTATTTT CASSFAPPRGTDTQYF
TRBJ2-1 TRBD2 15 TRBV19 NA TGTGCCAGTAGTAATGCGGGAGGATCCTACAATGAGCAGTTCTTC CASSNAGGSYNEQFF
TRBJ2-3 NA 13 TRBV10-1 few TGCGCCAGCAGTGAAAGTTGGACAGATACGCAGTATTTT CASSESWTDTQYF
TRBJ2-5 NA 16 TRBV19 NA TGTGCCAGTAGTATCGGGGGTGAGGGAACCGAAGAGACCCAGTACTTC CASSIGGEGTEETQYF
TRBJ2-2 NA 14 TRBV24-1 NA TGTGCCACCAGTGGGGGGACCGACACCGGGGAGCTGTTTTTT CATSGGTDTGELFF
TRBJ2-1 TRBD2 15 TRBV6-5 NA TGTGCCAGCAGCCCAAGACTAGCGGGAAGCAATGAGCAGTTCTTC CASSPRLAGSNEQFF
TRBJ2-1 NA 11 TRBV11-2 few TGTGCCAGCAGCCCTGAGAATGAGCAGTTCTTC CASSPENEQFF
TRBJ2-2 NA 15 TRBV21-1 NA TGTGCCAGCAACCTACAGGGGGCGGGGTCCGGGGAGCTGTTTTTT CASNLQGAGSGELFF
TRBJ2-3 NA 17 TRBV11-2 NA TGTGCCAGCAGCTTATTAAGTGGGGGGCAGAGCACAGATACGCAGTATTTT CASSLLSGGQSTDTQYF
TRBJ2-7 NA 14 TRBV19 NA TGTGCCAGTAGTATAGTGGCGGGATTCTACGAGCAGTACTTC CASSIVAGFYEQYF
TRBJ1-6 NA 14 TRBV2 NA TGTGCCAGCAGAGAAGGGGTGAACAATTCACCCCTCCACTTT CASREGVNNSPLHF
TRBJ2-7 NA 14 TRBV6-1 once TGTGCCAGCAGTGAAGGAGGGGGCTCCTACGAGCAGTACTTC CASSEGGGSYEQYF
TRBJ1-2 TRBD1 13 TRBV19 NA TGTGCCAGTAGAGCCGGGACAGGGTATGGCTACACCTTC CASRAGTGYGYTF
TRBJ2-7 NA 12 TRBV10-3 few TGTGCCACGGAGGACAGAGCCTACGAGCAGTACTTC CATEDRAYEQYF
TRBJ1-4 NA 13 TRBV18 NA TGTGCCAGCTCAGGAGCAACTAATGAAAAACTGTTTTTT CASSGATNEKLFF
TRBJ2-7 NA 16 TRBV23-1 few TGCGCCAGCAGTCCCCAAACCCGTACTAGCATTTACGAGCAGTACTTC CASSPQTRTSIYEQYF
TRBJ2-5 TRBD2 18 TRBV7-6 NA TGTGCCAGCAGCTTAGACGAGACTAGCGGGGGGCACCAAGAGACCCAGTACTTC CASSLDETSGGHQETQYF
TRBJ2-5 TRBD1 14 TRBV5-1 NA TGCGCCAGCAGCCCCGGACAGGGGGCTGAGACCCAGTACTTC CASSPGQGAETQYF
TRBJ1-1 NA 14 TRBV2 NA TGTGCCAGCCACCTGGACGGGACGAACACTGAAGCTTTCTTT CASHLDGTNTEAFF
TRBJ2-7 TRBD1 14 TRBV19 NA TGTGCCAGTAGTATCTCGGGACAGGGCTCCGAGCAGTACTTC CASSISGQGSEQYF
TRBJ1-5 NA 15 TRBV4-2 NA TGTGCCAGCAGCCAAGACCCCGGGGGCAATCAGCCCCAGCATTTT CASSQDPGGNQPQHF
TRBJ1-1 NA 17 TRBV7-7 NA TGTGCCAGCAGCTTAGGAGGGAGGGGTGTAACGGACACTGAAGCTTTCTTT CASSLGGRGVTDTEAFF
TRBJ1-2 TRBD1 17 TRBV30 NA TGTGCCTGGAGCGCAACGCGGACAGGGTTTATGGAGGATGGCTACACCTTC CAWSATRTGFMEDGYTF
TRBJ2-3 TRBD2 18 TRBV5-1 NA TGCGCCAGCAGCGTAGCTAGCGGGAGTGTCTCTAGCACAGATACGCAGTATTTT CASSVASGSVSSTDTQYF